The 31 T cell receptor beta chains below all came from one sample that was sequenced in a study of cytomegalovirus exposure and HLA in healthy donors. Generated by immunoSEQ multiplex PCR, the TCRdb table keeps only in-frame clones and is missing some. The sample has around 110,000 clones; roughly nine tenths are singletons. Sequences were obtained from PBMCs. These receptors all stem from a young woman in good health and CMV-seropositive.

The rearrangement joins TRBV6-1 to TRBJ1-1; unclear D gene. V lost 3 bases and J 5 bases, leaving 10 bases between the germline ends. CDR3 length equals 13 residues. Germline V gene lookup returns CDR1 MNHNS and CDR2 SASEGT. The CDR3 loop is CASSDPGGTEAFF. The DNA of the CDR3 is TGTGCCAGCAGTGATCCAGGAGGGACTGAAGCTTTCTTT.

The rearrangement uses TRBV7-7 and TRBJ2-2; 8 nucleotides line up with TRBD1. The germline V gene has CDR1 SSHAT and CDR2 FNYEAQ (reference sequence). There are 14 residues in the CDR3. The J segment lost 5 bases and the V segment lost 5 bases, leaving 4 bases of the junction unmatched. The CDR3 region has the DNA TGTGCCAGCAGCCCCGACAGGGGAACCGGGGAGCTGTTTTTT. Translated: CASSPDRGTGELFF.

This chain joins TRBV4-2 and TRBJ2-5; 7 positions agree with TRBD2. The CDR3 extends over 16 amino acids. Trimming removed 2 bases from V and 4 bases from J; junction bases left unmatched: 10. CDR1 and CDR2 (germline): LGHNA, YNFKEQ. For the CDR3, the DNA is TGTGCCAGCAGCCAACGATCTGGCAGCGGGGTAGAGACCCAGTACTTC. The encoded protein is CASSQRSGSGVETQYF.

The rearrangement joins TRBV11-2 to TRBJ2-3, with 7 bases fitting TRBD1. Unmatched junction bases numbered 10, after V lost 4 bases and J lost 3 bases. The CDR3 length is 16 residues. The germline gives CDR1 SGHAT, CDR2 FQNNGV. CDR3 protein: CASSSDRPGRTDTQYF. DNA for the CDR3: TGTGCCAGCAGCTCGGACAGGCCGGGGCGGACAGATACGCAGTATTTT.

The chain recombines TRBV11-2 with TRBJ2-7; D gene unclear. The CDR3 extends over 14 amino acids. V was pared by 4 bases and J by 3 bases, with 13 bases between. Germline V gene lookup returns CDR1 SGHAT and CDR2 FQNNGV. The CDR3: CASSSSMGLYEQYV. CDR3 coding DNA: TGTGCCAGCAGCTCCTCTATGGGCCTCTACGAGCAGTACGTC.

V is TRBV5-8 and J is TRBJ2-7; the D is unclear. CDR1 is SGHTS, CDR2 YDEGEE, per germline. V dropped 0 bases and J dropped 4 bases, with 8 bases sitting between them. The CDR3 covers 13 residues. The CDR3 reads CASSLGQIYEQYF. The CDR3 DNA is TGTGCCAGCAGCTTGGGGCAGATTTACGAGCAGTACTTC.

V and J are TRBV2 and TRBJ1-5; perhaps TRBD1 as D (5 bases). V was shortened by 6 bases and J by 3 bases, with 12 bases between the two germline ends. The CDR3 covers 14 residues. The germline gives CDR1 SNHLY, CDR2 FYNNEI. CDR3 in DNA: TGTGCCAGCAGCGTTAACAGGTTCAATCAGCCCCAGCATTTT. It codes for CASSVNRFNQPQHF.

This chain connects TRBV4-1 to TRBJ2-7; D is uncertain. Per germline, CDR1 MGHRA and CDR2 YSYEKL. The CDR3 extends over 16 amino acids. The V end lost 0 bases, the J end lost 4 bases, and 16 bases lay between the germline ends. The CDR3 nucleotides are TGCGCCAGCAGCCAAGATAGCTCCGCACGAAATTACGAGCAGTACTTC. Translated: CASSQDSSARNYEQYF.

The J gene is TRBJ2-7, the V gene TRBV9, with 8 bases matching TRBD2. Germline CDR1 reads SGDLS; CDR2 reads YYNGEE. The trim removed 0 bases at V and 5 bases at J, leaving 4 bases unmatched. The length of the CDR3 is 14 residues. The CDR3 loop is CASSVAGGLNEQYF. The DNA of the CDR3 is TGTGCCAGCAGCGTAGCGGGGGGGCTGAACGAGCAGTACTTC.

This sequence joins TRBV5-5 and TRBJ2-7; D might be TRBD1 (6 bases). The CDR3 is 12 residues long. Germline lookup yields CDR1 SGHKS and CDR2 YYEKEE (reference sequence). In DNA, the CDR3 is TGTGCCAGCAGCTTGGCCAGTGGACAGTCAAGCGTC. This codes for CASSLASGQSSV.

A single count supports this clone. Its ends do not fully match the called genes, so a read error is possible. This chain connects TRBV28 to TRBJ2-1; TRBD2 might be the D (5 bases). This CDR3 region has 13 residues. Germline CDR1 reads MDHEN; CDR2 reads SYDVKM. The CDR3 spells CASILPAGDEQFF. In nucleotides, the CDR3 is TGTGCCAGCATTTTACCGGCGGGCGATGAGCAGTTCTTC.

The J gene is TRBJ1-3, the V gene TRBV4-3; TRBD1 agrees at 7 bases. CDR3 size: 16 residues. Germline V lookup: CDR1 LGHNA, CDR2 YSLEER. With V trimmed by 0 bases and J by 9 bases, 11 bases remained unmatched. The CDR3: CASSQERSGGLGTIYF. DNA for the CDR3: TGCGCCAGCAGCCAAGAGAGATCAGGGGGATTGGGCACCATATATTTT.

The chain couples TRBV28 to TRBJ1-1, with a weak D call TRBD1 (6 bases). Germline CDR1 and CDR2: MDHEN and SYDVKM. With 2 bases removed from V and 4 bases from J, the gap between germline ends came to 8 bases. CDR3 size: 13 residues. The CDR3 DNA is TGTGCCAGCAGTTTAACAGGGCCCACTGAAGCTTTCTTT. This gives the protein CASSLTGPTEAFF.

The CDR3 DNA sequence: TGTGCCAGTAGTAGGGACAGGGAGAACACTGAAGCTTTCTTT. This sequence encodes CASSRDRENTEAFF. This chain connects TRBV19 to TRBJ1-1; TRBD1 matches at 9 bases. CDR1 LNHDA and CDR2 SQIVND come from the germline V gene (reference sequence). Germline trimming cut 4 bases from V and 1 base from J; bases unmatched to any gene: 1. This CDR3 is built from 14 residues.

V is TRBV9 and J is TRBJ2-4; TRBD2 agrees at 14 bases. CDR3 size: 17 residues. The V and J ends lost 2 bases and 8 bases, in that order; junction bases with no gene match: 9. Germline V CDR1 and CDR2: SGDLS, YYNGEE. The CDR3 region has the DNA TGTGCCAGCAGCGTCGACGGGACTAGCGGGGGTTTGGACATTCAGTACTTC. It is translated as CASSVDGTSGGLDIQYF.

V and J are TRBV28 and TRBJ2-2; 11 positions match TRBD1. CDR3 size: 15 residues. CDR1 is MDHEN, CDR2 SYDVKM, per germline. V shed 4 bases, J shed 3 bases, and the junction held 1 base outside the gene matches. In DNA, the CDR3 is TGTGCCAGCAGTTCGGGACAGGGGGACACCGGGGAGCTGTTTTTT. Translating gives CASSSGQGDTGELFF. The complete variable domain, with remaining parts taken from reference TRBV28 and TRBJ2-2, reads DVKVTQSSRYLVKRTGEKVFLECVQDMDHENMFWYRQDPGLGLRLIYFSYDVKMKEKGDIPEGYSVSREKKERFSLILESASTNQTSMYLCASSSGQGDTGELFFGEGSRLTVL.

The V call is TRBV27, the J call TRBJ2-7; 8 bases map to TRBD1. The CDR3 is made up of 16 amino acids. Germline CDR1 and CDR2: MNHEY and SMNVEV (reference sequence). J gave up 2 bases and V 4 bases, and 10 bases lay outside the gene matches. CDR3 loop: CASSSRTGNSAYEQYV. CDR3 nucleotides: TGTGCCAGCAGTTCTCGGACAGGGAATAGCGCCTACGAGCAGTACGTC.

The rearrangement joins TRBV19 to TRBJ1-5; 7 bases are shared with TRBD1. Germline-derived CDR1 and CDR2 are LNHDA and SQIVND (reference sequence). This CDR3 contains 15 residues. J gave up 2 bases and V 3 bases, and 4 bases lay outside the gene matches. This CDR3 is CASSMGQGGNQPQHF. DNA of the CDR3: TGTGCCAGTAGTATGGGGCAGGGGGGCAATCAGCCCCAGCATTTT.

The chain employs TRBV19 and TRBJ1-2, with TRBD1 matching 8 bases. Germline V CDR1 and CDR2: LNHDA, SQIVND (reference sequence). The J segment lost 7 bases and the V segment lost 5 bases, leaving 6 bases of the junction unmatched. The CDR3 length is 13 residues. The CDR3 here is CASSAGTGLGYTF. The CDR3 DNA follows: TGTGCCAGTAGTGCCGGGACAGGCCTTGGCTACACCTTC. Full variable domain (rest looked up from reference TRBV19 and TRBJ1-2): DGGITQSPKYLFRKEGQNVTLSCEQNLNHDAMYWYRQDPGQGLRLIYYSQIVNDFQKGDIAEGYSVSREKKESFPLTVTSAQKNPTAFYLCASSAGTGLGYTFGSGTRLTVV.

The CDR3, as DNA: TGTGCCAGTAGTGCTGACAGGGGGGTTAGCAATCAGCCCCAGCATTTT. It translates to CASSADRGVSNQPQHF. The V call is TRBV19, the J call TRBJ1-5; 9 positions agree with TRBD1. J gave up 0 bases and V 5 bases, and 5 bases lay outside the gene matches. Germline V gene data show CDR1 as LNHDA and CDR2 as SQIVND (reference sequence). The CDR3 length is 16 residues.

In the case of this clone: Other DNA sequences in the sample encode the same CDR3. This chain's CDR3 is CASSLQGNSPLHF. The CDR3 bases are TGTGCCAGCAGTTTACAGGGTAACTCACCCCTCCACTTT. This chain connects TRBV27 to TRBJ1-6, with a weak D call TRBD1 (5 bases). Germline CDR1 reads MNHEY; CDR2 reads SMNVEV (reference sequence). CDR3 length: 13 residues. Trimming removed 2 bases from V and 10 bases from J, with 9 bases in between.

This clone appeared once. The V gene is TRBV13, the J gene TRBJ2-2; a weak D match, TRBD1 (5 bases). CDR1 and CDR2 (germline): PRHDT, FYEKMQ (reference sequence). The V and J ends lost 3 bases and 6 bases respectively, with 14 bases between them. This CDR3 has 15 residues. The CDR3 region has the DNA TGTGCCAGCAGCTTGAGCCTCAGGGTTCCCGGGGAGCTGTTTTTT. Encoded protein: CASSLSLRVPGELFF.

The chain has TRBV7-9 and TRBJ2-1; tentative D call: TRBD1 (6 bases). With 8 bases removed from V and 4 bases from J, the gap between germline ends came to 15 bases. The CDR3 runs to 14 residues. Germline CDR1 reads SEHNR; CDR2 reads FQNEAQ (reference sequence). CDR3 DNA sequence: TGTGCCAGCGGCAAGACAGGCTCGTACAATGAGCAGTTCTTC. This translates into CASGKTGSYNEQFF.

The V call is TRBV29-1, the J call TRBJ1-1, with D tentatively TRBD1 (5 bases). This CDR3 comprises 12 residues. V dropped 7 bases and J dropped 5 bases, with 14 bases sitting between them. CDR1 is SQVTM and CDR2 is ANQGSEA in the germline V gene. CDR3 sequence: CSGLGGGTEAFF. The DNA for the CDR3 is TGCAGCGGGCTGGGGGGAGGGACTGAAGCTTTCTTT.

The V call is TRBV23-1, the J call TRBJ1-2; the D is unclear. TRBV23-1 is sorted into the ORF group, with uncertain function. The V end lost 4 bases, the J end lost 0 bases, and 9 bases lay between the germline ends. The CDR3 extends over 14 amino acids. The CDR3 sequence is CASSPPRANYGYTF. Written as DNA, the CDR3 is TGCGCCAGCAGTCCACCTCGAGCTAACTATGGCTACACCTTC.

V is TRBV28 and J is TRBJ2-7; the D gene is possibly TRBD1 (6 bases). The CDR3 length is 15 residues. The germline V and J ends were trimmed by 6 bases and 5 bases, with 20 bases remaining between them. Per the germline V gene, CDR1 is MDHEN and CDR2 is SYDVKM. CDR3 DNA: TGTGCCAGCAGAACGGGACACCTCGAATACAACGAGCAGTACTTC. Translating it yields CASRTGHLEYNEQYF.

This sequence joins TRBV19 and TRBJ1-2; possible D gene TRBD1, 5 bases. The CDR3 contains 13 residues. The V gene lost 3 bases and the J gene lost 4 bases, with 9 bases spanning the gap. Looked up from germline, CDR1 is LNHDA and CDR2 is SQIVND (reference sequence). The CDR3 loop reads CASSMGGTYGYTF. CDR3 nucleotide sequence: TGTGCCAGTAGTATGGGAGGGACCTATGGCTACACCTTC.

This chain links TRBV10-1 with TRBJ2-5, with D tentatively TRBD2 (6 bases). The CDR3 sequence is 15 residues long. The germline CDR1 and CDR2 sequences are WNHNN and SYGVQD (reference sequence). V was clipped by 2 bases and J by 7 bases, with 17 bases between them. The CDR3 region has the DNA TGCGCCAGCAGTGAGAGCGGACCCCCCGGGGGGACCCAGTACTTC. As protein: CASSESGPPGGTQYF.

V and J are TRBV28 and TRBJ1-2; D gene ambiguous. Trimming shortened V by 3 bases and J by 7 bases, and 18 bases separated the two germline ends. The CDR3 spans 15 residues. The germline CDR1 and CDR2 sequences are MDHEN and SYDVKM. For the CDR3, the DNA is TGTGCCAGCAGTTTGCCCCCCCATCTTGAGGGTGGCTACACCTTC. Amino acid sequence: CASSLPPHLEGGYTF.

The chain uses TRBV28 and TRBJ1-1, with TRBD1 matching 9 bases. CDR3 length: 15 amino acids. Germline trimming cut 6 bases from V and 0 bases from J; bases unmatched to any gene: 5. Germline lookup yields CDR1 MDHEN and CDR2 SYDVKM. Here the CDR3 DNA reads TGTGCCAGCAGACTTACAGGGGGCTTGAACACTGAAGCTTTCTTT. It encodes CASRLTGGLNTEAFF. The whole variable domain, filled in from reference TRBV28 and TRBJ1-1, reads DVKVTQSSRYLVKRTGEKVFLECVQDMDHENMFWYRQDPGLGLRLIYFSYDVKMKEKGDIPEGYSVSREKKERFSLILESASTNQTSMYLCASRLTGGLNTEAFFGQGTRLTVV.

V gene TRBV2 combines with J gene TRBJ1-5; unclear D gene. The CDR3 totals 16 residues. V lost 0 bases to trimming and J lost 3 bases, with 12 bases between them. Germline V CDR1 and CDR2: SNHLY, FYNNEI. CDR3 sequence (DNA): TGTGCCAGCAGTGAAGCCTGGTCACAGCTCAATCAGCCCCAGCATTTT. Its protein is CASSEAWSQLNQPQHF.